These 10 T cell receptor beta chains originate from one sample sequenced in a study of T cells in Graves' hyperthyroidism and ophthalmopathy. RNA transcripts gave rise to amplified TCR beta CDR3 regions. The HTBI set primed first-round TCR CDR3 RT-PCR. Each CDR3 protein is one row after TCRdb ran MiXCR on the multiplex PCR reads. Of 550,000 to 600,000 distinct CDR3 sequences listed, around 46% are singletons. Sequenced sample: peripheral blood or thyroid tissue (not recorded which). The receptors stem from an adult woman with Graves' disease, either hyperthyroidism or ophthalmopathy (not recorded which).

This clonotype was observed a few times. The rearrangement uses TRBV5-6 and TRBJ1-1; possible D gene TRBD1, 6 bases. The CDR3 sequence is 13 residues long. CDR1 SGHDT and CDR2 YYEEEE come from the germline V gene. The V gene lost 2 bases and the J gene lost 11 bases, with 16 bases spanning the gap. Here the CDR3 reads CASSFGGLAGAFF. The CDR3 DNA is TGTGCCAGCAGCTTCGGGGGGCTGGCCGGGGCTTTCTTT. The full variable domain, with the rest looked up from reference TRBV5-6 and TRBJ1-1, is DAGVTQSPTHLIKTRGQQVTLRCSPKSGHDTVSWYQQALGQGPQFIFQYYEEEERQRGNFPDRFSGHQFPNYSSELNVNALLLGDSALYLCASSFGGLAGAFFGQGTRLTVV.

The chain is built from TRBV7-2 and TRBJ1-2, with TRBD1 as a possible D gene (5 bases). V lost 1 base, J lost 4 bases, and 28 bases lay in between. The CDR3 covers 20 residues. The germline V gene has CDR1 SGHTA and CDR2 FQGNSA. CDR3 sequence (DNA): TGTGCCAGCAGCTTAGTCTCCGGGACTTGGGGCAATGAGCAGTTCTATGGCTACACCTTC. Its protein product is CASSLVSGTWGNEQFYGYTF.

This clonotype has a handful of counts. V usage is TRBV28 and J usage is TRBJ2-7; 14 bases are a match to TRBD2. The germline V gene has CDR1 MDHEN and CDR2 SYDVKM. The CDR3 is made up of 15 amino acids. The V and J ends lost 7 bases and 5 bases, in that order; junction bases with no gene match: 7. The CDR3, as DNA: TGTGCCAGCACCCCCGGGACTAGCGGGAGTAACGAGCAGTACTTC. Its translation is CASTPGTSGSNEQYF.

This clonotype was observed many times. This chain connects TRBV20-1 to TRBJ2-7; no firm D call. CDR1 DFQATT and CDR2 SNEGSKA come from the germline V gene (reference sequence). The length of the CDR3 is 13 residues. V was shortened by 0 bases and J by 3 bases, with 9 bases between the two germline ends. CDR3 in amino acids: CSARDSADYEQYF. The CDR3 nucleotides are TGCAGTGCTAGAGATTCGGCGGACTACGAGCAGTACTTC.

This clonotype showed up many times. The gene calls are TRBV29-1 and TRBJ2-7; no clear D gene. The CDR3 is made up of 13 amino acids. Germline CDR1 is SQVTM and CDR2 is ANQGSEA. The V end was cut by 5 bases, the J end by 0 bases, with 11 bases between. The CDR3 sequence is CSVLTTRSYEQYF. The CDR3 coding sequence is TGCAGCGTTCTTACTACACGCTCCTACGAGCAGTACTTC.

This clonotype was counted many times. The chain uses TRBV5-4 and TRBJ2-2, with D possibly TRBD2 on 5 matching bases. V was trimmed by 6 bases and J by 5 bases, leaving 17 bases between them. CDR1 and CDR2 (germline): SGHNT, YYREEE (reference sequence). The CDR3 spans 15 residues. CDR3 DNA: TGTGCCAGCACCCTGTTGAGGGAGCAGACCGGGGAGCTGTTTTTT. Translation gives CASTLLREQTGELFF.

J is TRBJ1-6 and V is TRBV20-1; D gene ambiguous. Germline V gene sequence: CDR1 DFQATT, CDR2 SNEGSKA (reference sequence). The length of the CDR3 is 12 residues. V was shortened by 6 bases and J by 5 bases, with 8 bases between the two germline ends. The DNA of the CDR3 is TGCAGTGCCTCGTCGGATAATTCACCCCTCCACTTT. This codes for CSASSDNSPLHF.

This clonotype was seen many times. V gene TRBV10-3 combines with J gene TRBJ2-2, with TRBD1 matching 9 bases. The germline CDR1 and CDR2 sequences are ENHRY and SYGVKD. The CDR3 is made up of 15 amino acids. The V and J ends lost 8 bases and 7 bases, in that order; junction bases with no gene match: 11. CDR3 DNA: TGTGCCATCGGTTCGGGACAGGGATTTGTCGGGGAGCTGTTTTTT. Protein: CAIGSGQGFVGELFF.

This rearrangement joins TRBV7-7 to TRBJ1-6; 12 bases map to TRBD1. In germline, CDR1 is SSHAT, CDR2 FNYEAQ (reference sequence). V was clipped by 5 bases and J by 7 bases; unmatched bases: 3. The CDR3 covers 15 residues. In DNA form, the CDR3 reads TGTGCCAGCAGCACCGGGACAGGGGGCAATTCACCCCTCCACTTT. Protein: CASSTGTGGNSPLHF.

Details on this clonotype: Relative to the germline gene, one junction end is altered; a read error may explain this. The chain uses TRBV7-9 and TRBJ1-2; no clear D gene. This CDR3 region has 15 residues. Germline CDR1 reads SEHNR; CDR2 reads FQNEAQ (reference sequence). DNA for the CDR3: TGCGCCAGCAGCCAAGGAGGAGGCACTGGGTATGGCTACACCTTC. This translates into CASSQGGGTGYGYTF.